The sequence of this TCR beta chain was determined in a study of T cell changes during pregnancy in multiple sclerosis. Germline V lookup: CDR1 SQVTM, CDR2 ANQGSEA. V was cut by 0 bases and J by 8 bases, with 7 bases left in between. This CDR3 comprises 11 residues. Here immunoSEQ multiplex PCR was the method, and the copy in TCRdb shows in-frame clones only, minus some. The sample lists some 40,000 clones; around 89% were seen once. This clone showed up just a few times. The sequence derives from a female donor with multiple sclerosis, enrolled in a pregnancy study. Material: CD4+ T cells from peripheral blood mononuclear cells, obtained in the second trimester of pregnancy. This sequence joins TRBV29-1 and TRBJ1-1, with unresolved D. The CDR3 nucleotides read TGCAGCGTTGAAGATCCGGGAGAAGCTTTCTTT. Its translation: CSVEDPGEAFF.